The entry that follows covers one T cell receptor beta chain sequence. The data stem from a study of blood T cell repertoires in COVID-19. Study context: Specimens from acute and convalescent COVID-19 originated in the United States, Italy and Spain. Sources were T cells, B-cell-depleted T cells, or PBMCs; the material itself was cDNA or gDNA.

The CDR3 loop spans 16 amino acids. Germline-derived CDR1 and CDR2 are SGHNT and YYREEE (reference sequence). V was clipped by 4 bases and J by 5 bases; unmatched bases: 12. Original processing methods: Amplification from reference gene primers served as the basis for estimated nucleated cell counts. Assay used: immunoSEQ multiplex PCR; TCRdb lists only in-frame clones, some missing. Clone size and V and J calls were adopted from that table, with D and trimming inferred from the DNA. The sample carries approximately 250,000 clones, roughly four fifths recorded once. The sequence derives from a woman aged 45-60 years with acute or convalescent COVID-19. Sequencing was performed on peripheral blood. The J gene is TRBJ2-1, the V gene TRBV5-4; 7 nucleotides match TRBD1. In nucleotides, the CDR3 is TGTGCCAGCAGCGCGCTATCGGGACAGCAAAACAATGAGCAGTTCTTC. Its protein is CASSALSGQQNNEQFF.